This TCR beta chain was documented in a study of T-cell memory formation after mild COVID-19. Study in general: Clusters were largely donor specific.

Points from the study as a whole: That cross-reactive memory joined was suggested by some responding clones appearing in pre-infection memory. Largely, contracting CD4+ clones fell within CM and EM, and contracting CD8+ clones within EMRA. Whereas later expanders leaned CD4+, clones contracting day 15 to 85 showed a balanced CD4/CD8 makeup.

TCRdb reprocessed the 5' RACE reads with MiXCR, giving one entry per CDR3 protein. This table holds about 15,000 distinct CDR3 sequences, over 20% found once. A note on this clonotype: The antigen is unknown.

The ends were cut back, 0 bases at V and 4 bases at J, with 12 bases in the middle. The CDR3 covers 14 residues. Germline CDR1 reads GTSNPN; CDR2 reads SVGIG (reference sequence). The receptor comes from a man aged 18 to 29 who had mild COVID-19 (a few samples of this study predate the infection). Cell type and time point are not known. Source material: PBMCs or a T cell subset sorted from them (not recorded which). The chain joins TRBV30 to TRBJ1-2; D is ambiguous. The CDR3 here is CAWSVHIGGYGYTF. CDR3 in DNA: TGTGCCTGGAGTGTACACATTGGAGGCTATGGCTACACCTTC.